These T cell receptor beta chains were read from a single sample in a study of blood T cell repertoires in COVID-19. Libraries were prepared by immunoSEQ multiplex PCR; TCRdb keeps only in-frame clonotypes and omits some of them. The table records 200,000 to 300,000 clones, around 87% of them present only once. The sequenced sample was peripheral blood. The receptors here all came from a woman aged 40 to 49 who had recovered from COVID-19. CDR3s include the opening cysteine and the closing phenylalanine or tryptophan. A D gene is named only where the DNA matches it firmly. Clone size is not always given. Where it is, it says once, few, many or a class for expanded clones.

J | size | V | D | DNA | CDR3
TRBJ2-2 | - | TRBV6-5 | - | TGTGCCAGCAGCGACAATCCATTTGACGGGGAGCTGTTTTTT | CASSDNPFDGELFF
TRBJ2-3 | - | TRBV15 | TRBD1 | TGTGCCACCAGCTCCTGGACAGGGGGATTCAGCACAGATACGCAGTATTTT | CATSSWTGGFSTDTQYF
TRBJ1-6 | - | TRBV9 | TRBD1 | TGTGCCAGCAGCCCCTGGACAGGGCAGAATTCACCCCTCCACTTT | CASSPWTGQNSPLHF
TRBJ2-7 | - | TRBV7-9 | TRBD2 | TGTGCCAGCAGCTCCGGGACTAGCGGGGGGCTATACGAGCAGTACTTC | CASSSGTSGGLYEQYF
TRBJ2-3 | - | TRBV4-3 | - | TGCGCCAGCAGCCTGGCCGGGGGGCCCCCCTATAGCACAGATACGCAGTATTTT | CASSLAGGPPYSTDTQYF
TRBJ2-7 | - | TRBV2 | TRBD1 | TGTGCCACCATAATGCAGGGACAGGGACCCCTTATCGAGCAGTACTTC | CATIMQGQGPLIEQYF
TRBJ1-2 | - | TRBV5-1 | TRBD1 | TGCGCCAGCAGCCCTAACCCGGGACAGGGCACTGGCTACACCTTC | CASSPNPGQGTGYTF
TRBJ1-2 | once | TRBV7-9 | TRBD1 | TGTGCCAGCAGCCCCCAGGGGGCAGGCTATGGCTACACCTTC | CASSPQGAGYGYTF
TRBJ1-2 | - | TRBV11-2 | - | TGTGCCAGCAGCTCAACAGGCTATGGCTACACCTTC | CASSSTGYGYTF
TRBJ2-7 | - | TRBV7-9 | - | TGTGCCAGCAGCTTACCGGAGGGGGCGTCCGAGCAGTACTTC | CASSLPEGASEQYF
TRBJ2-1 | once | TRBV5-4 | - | TGTGCCAGTCATACCGGGACAAGCTCCTACAATGAGCAGTTCTTC | CASHTGTSSYNEQFF
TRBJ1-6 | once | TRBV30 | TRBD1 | TGTGCCTGGAGTGTAGGCAGGGGGCACTCACCCCTCCACTTT | CAWSVGRGHSPLHF
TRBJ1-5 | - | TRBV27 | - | TGTGCCAGCAGTTTATCAGGGGTCAGAAGCAATCAGCCCCAGCATTTT | CASSLSGVRSNQPQHF
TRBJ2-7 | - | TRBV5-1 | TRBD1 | TGCGCCAGCAGTATGGACAGGGGGAGTGAGCAGTACTTC | CASSMDRGSEQYF
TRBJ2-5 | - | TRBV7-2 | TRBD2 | TGTGCCAGCAGCTTAGTACTAGCGGGAGCAGAGACCCAGTACTTC | CASSLVLAGAETQYF
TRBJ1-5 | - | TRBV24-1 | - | TGTGCCACCAGTGACTCAGGGACTAATCAGCCCCAGCATTTT | CATSDSGTNQPQHF
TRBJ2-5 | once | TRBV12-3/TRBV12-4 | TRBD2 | TGTGCCAGCACGGGGGGGGCCCAAGAGACCCAGTACTTC | CASTGGAQETQYF
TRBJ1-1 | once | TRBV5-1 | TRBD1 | TGCGCCAGCACCCCGACAGGGGGTCACACTGAAGCTTTCTTT | CASTPTGGHTEAFF
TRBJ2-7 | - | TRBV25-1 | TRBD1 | TGTGCCAGCAGTGCCTGGACAGGGATATACGAGCAGTACTTC | CASSAWTGIYEQYF
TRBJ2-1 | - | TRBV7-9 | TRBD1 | TGTGCCAGCAGCCCCGGGACAGTAGGGCAGTTCTTC | CASSPGTVGQFF
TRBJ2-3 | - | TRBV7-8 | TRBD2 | TGTGCCAGCAGCTTACCCCCACCCCGGGGCGGGGGGGCAGATACGCAGTATTTT | CASSLPPPRGGGADTQYF
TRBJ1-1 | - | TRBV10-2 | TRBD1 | TGCGCCAGCAGGGGACAGCCGAACACTGAAGCTTTCTTT | CASRGQPNTEAFF
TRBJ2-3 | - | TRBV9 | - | TGTGCCAGCAGCGCCAGCCCTAGGGGGGATACGCAGTATTTT | CASSASPRGDTQYF
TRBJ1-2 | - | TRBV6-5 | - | TGTGCCAGCACCAGAAAGGGGCGGTATGGCTACACCTTC | CASTRKGRYGYTF
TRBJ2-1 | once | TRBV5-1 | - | TGCGCCAGCAGCTCCCTATCGGGACAAATCCATGAGCAGTTCTTC | CASSSLSGQIHEQFF
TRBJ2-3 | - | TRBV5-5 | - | TGTGCCAGCAGCCCTGGACAGCACACAGATACGCAGTATTTT | CASSPGQHTDTQYF
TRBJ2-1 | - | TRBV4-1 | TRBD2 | TGCGCCAGCAGCCAAGGACTAGCGGGTTCGGGGGAGCAGTTCTTC | CASSQGLAGSGEQFF
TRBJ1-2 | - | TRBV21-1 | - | TGTGCCAGCAGCGTAGTAAGACAGGAGACTTACTATGGCTACACCTTC | CASSVVRQETYYGYTF
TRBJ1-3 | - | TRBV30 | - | TGTGCCTGGAGTGTACCAGGGGTGGGGGGAAACACCATATATTTT | CAWSVPGVGGNTIYF
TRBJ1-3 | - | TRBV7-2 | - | TGTGCCAGCAGCCCCAGGCAGGGGTCTGGAAACACCATATATTTT | CASSPRQGSGNTIYF
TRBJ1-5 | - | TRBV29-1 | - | TGCAGCGTTAGCGGGGGTAGCAATCAGCCCCAGCATTTT | CSVSGGSNQPQHF
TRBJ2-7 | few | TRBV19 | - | TGTGCCAGTAGCATTACTAGCACCTCCTACGAGCAGTACTTC | CASSITSTSYEQYF